A selection of T cell receptor beta chains follows, all from one sample in a study of blood T cell repertoires in COVID-19. Sequencing used immunoSEQ multiplex PCR; TCRdb keeps in-frame clones, though not all of them. Here the sample spans roughly 120,000 clones, less than 80% being singletons. The sequenced sample consisted of peripheral blood. The receptors were sampled from a man aged 45-65 years with acute or convalescent COVID-19. CDR3s include the opening cysteine and the closing phenylalanine or tryptophan. Size values are once, few and many counts, or a class for expanded clones, and some rows have none.

clone size	V gene	J gene	CDR3 protein
.	TRBV11-2	TRBJ2-5	CASSHLAQETQYF
.	TRBV7-2	TRBJ2-7	CASSRDRGAYEQYF
.	TRBV15	TRBJ1-4	CATQNHTGYGEKLFF
.	TRBV5-1	TRBJ1-2	CASSFEGGAKGYTF
.	TRBV5-1	TRBJ2-2	CASSLRQVENTGELFF
.	TRBV6-4	TRBJ1-2	CASSRSGTGGFYGYTF
.	TRBV3-1/TRBV3-2	TRBJ1-3	CASSQGHFSGNTIYF
medium-sized	TRBV6-4	TRBJ1-4	CASSENPGTGDEKLFF
.	TRBV29-1	TRBJ2-1	CTGLAYNEQFF
.	TRBV2	TRBJ1-4	CASETGTAAEKLFF
.	TRBV9	TRBJ1-2	CASSVRTGGASYGYTF
.	TRBV29-1	TRBJ2-2	CSANSNTGELFF
.	TRBV28	TRBJ1-2	CASSRGQRDYGYTF
.	TRBV10-2	TRBJ2-4	CASSPTGGGNIQYF
.	TRBV7-3	TRBJ2-3	CASSVEGRTDTQYF
.	TRBV29-1	TRBJ1-2	CSVASRWADSYGYTF
.	TRBV7-3	TRBJ2-1	CASSPREGFPYNEQFF
.	TRBV16	TRBJ2-1	CASSHARQDSGNEQFF
few	TRBV5-8	TRBJ2-2	CASSLYRANTGELFF
.	TRBV28	TRBJ2-7	CASSVPGQGAYEQYF
.	TRBV7-3	TRBJ2-1	CASSLMGVDNEQFF
.	TRBV5-4	TRBJ1-1	CASSGRGEGFFEAFF
.	TRBV19	TRBJ1-5	CASSRTGGNQPQHF
.	TRBV5-1	TRBJ2-1	CASSLEGTSGDVQFF
.	TRBV7-9	TRBJ2-7	CASSLGAHEQYF
.	TRBV7-2	TRBJ2-7	CASSFPSGSYEQYF
.	TRBV19	TRBJ2-1	CASSIGTSGVGEQFF
.	TRBV15	TRBJ2-1	CATSRGQDNEQFF
.	TRBV6-4	TRBJ2-3	CASSRLAEDTQYF
.	TRBV4-1	TRBJ1-5	CASSQETDRGSYQPQHF
.	TRBV5-5	TRBJ2-7	CASSLVPTVYEQYF
.	TRBV19	TRBJ1-1	CASSIGGLNTEAFF
.	TRBV30	TRBJ2-3	CAWSSWAEDTQYF
once	TRBV4-1	TRBJ1-4	CASSPSGDRASEKLFF
.	TRBV2	TRBJ1-1	CASRMTGRTEAFF
.	TRBV5-1	TRBJ2-5	CASSLQGPEQETQYF
.	TRBV28	TRBJ2-7	CASSPGRGAYEQYF
.	TRBV5-1	TRBJ1-3	CASSLDGQSSGNTIYF
.	TRBV7-8	TRBJ1-4	CASSLYRVPRFEKLFF
.	TRBV10-3	TRBJ1-5	CAISELPPGQGDQPQHF
.	TRBV5-5	TRBJ1-2	CASSLGVQRAAGGYTF
.	TRBV5-6	TRBJ2-1	CASSLTTGISYNEQFF
.	TRBV19	TRBJ1-5	CASRAMDQGAVQPQHF
.	TRBV19	TRBJ2-7	CASSISPYGEGEQYF
many	TRBV2	TRBJ2-1	CASRARSLGGHEQFF
.	TRBV29-1	TRBJ1-5	CSVVASLNQPQHF
.	TRBV19	TRBJ2-3	CASSSSADTQYF
.	TRBV5-1	TRBJ2-5	CASSWSPTSGIGETQYF
.	TRBV2	TRBJ2-1	CASSAGLAGVAEQFF
.	TRBV28	TRBJ1-6	CASSGNRGRDSPLHF